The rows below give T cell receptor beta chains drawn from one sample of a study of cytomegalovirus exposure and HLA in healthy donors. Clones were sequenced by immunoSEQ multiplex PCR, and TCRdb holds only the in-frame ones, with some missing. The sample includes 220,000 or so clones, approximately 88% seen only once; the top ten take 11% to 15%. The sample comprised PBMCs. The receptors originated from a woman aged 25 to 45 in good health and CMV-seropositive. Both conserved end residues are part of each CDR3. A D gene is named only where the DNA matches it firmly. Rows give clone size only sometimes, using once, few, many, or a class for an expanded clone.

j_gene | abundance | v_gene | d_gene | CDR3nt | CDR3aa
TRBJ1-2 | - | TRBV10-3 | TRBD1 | TGTGCCATCAGTGAGCCCGGACAGGGGGCGTATGGCTACACCTTC | CAISEPGQGAYGYTF
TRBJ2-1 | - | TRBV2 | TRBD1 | TGTGCCAGCATACAGGGGAATGAAAATGAGCAGTTCTTC | CASIQGNENEQFF
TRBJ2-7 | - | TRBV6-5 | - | TGTGCCAGCAGTTACTCGCCCGATTCGCGCCAAGAGCAGTACTTC | CASSYSPDSRQEQYF
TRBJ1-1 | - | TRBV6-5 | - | TGTGCCCCCCTGGATCTTTTGAACACTGAAGCTTTCTTT | CAPLDLLNTEAFF
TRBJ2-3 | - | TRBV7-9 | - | TGTGCCAGCAGCTTGACGCGAGACGATACGCAGTATTTT | CASSLTRDDTQYF
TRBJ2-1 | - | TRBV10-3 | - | TGTGCCATAGGGGGAGGGAGCCCCTACTACAATGAGCAGTTCTTC | CAIGGGSPYYNEQFF
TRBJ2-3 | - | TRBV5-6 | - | TGTGCCAGCAGCTTGGTCGGGGGGCCAACAGATACGCAGTATTTT | CASSLVGGPTDTQYF
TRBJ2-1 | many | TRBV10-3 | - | TGTGCCATCAGCGAGGGGAGCAATGAGCAGTTCTTC | CAISEGSNEQFF
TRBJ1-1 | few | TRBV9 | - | TGTGCCAGCAGCGTAGATGGCAGTTTGAACACTGAAGCTTTCTTT | CASSVDGSLNTEAFF
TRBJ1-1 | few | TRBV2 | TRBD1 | TGTGCCAGCACTAGGGACAGGGGGAACACTGAAGCTTTCTTT | CASTRDRGNTEAFF